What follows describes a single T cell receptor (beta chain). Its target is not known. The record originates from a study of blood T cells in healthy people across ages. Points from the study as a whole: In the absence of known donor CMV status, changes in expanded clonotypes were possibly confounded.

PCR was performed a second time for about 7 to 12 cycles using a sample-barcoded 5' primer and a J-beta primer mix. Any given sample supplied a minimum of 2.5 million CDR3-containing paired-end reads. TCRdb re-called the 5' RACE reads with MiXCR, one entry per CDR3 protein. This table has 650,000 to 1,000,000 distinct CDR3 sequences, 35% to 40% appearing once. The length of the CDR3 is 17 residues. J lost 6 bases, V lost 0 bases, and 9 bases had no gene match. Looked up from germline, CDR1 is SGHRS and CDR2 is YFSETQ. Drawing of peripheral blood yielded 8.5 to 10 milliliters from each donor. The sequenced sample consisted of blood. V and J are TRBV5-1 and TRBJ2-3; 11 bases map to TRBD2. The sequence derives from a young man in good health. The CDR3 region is CASSLAGSGRADDTQYF. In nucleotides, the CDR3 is TGCGCCAGCAGCTTGGCTGGTAGCGGGAGGGCCGACGATACGCAGTATTTT.